This T cell receptor (beta chain) comes out of a study of CD8+CD57+ T cells in acquired aplastic anemia. About the research overall: Average DNA yield from sorted CD4+ and CD8+ cells was roughly 3.1 ug. Average CD4+ read depth in healthy donors was about 10.8 million reads. Study results and caveats: Over 25 CD8+ CDR3 sequences occurred in both the patients and the controls.

This clonotype was seen just once. Its cognate antigen is unknown. Genomic DNA templated the TCR beta VDJ and CDR3 profiling. Via MiXCR, TCRdb re-called the reads, giving one row per CDR3 protein. The table records about 68,000 distinct CDR3 sequences, roughly 50% of them present only once. Germline CDR1 reads SGHTA; CDR2 reads FQGTGA. The CDR3 totals 14 residues. The germline V and J ends were trimmed by 2 bases and 2 bases, with 8 bases remaining between them. Input material: sorted CD4+, CD8+, or CD8+CD57+ T cells (not recorded which) from PBMCs. The chain has TRBV7-3 and TRBJ2-3; D not certain. This TCR derives from a human donor in good health, serving as a control. The CDR3 region is CASSLEWYTDTQYF. CDR3 nucleotides: TGTGCCAGCAGCTTAGAGTGGTACACAGATACGCAGTATTTT.